This T cell receptor beta chain was recovered during a study of CD8+ T cells in alopecia areata. Concerning this clone: Its antigen is undetermined.

Following extraction, RNA underwent reverse transcription to cDNA, which served as the sequencing template. The data were produced by immunoSEQ multiplex PCR, yet TCRdb's version contains in-frame clones alone and is incomplete. Of about 110,000 clones listed, 45% to 60% are singletons. The CDR3 contains 13 residues. Trimming removed 5 bases at V and 1 base at J, with 9 bases between. Germline lookup yields CDR1 LNHDA and CDR2 SQIVND (reference sequence). Study-wide findings and caveats: Shared TCR sequences were less clear between patients than in mice, possibly partly from HLA diversity. The study found higher clonality in lesional than normal scalp, especially in alopecia totalis/universalis.

Material: NKG2D-low CD8+ T cells sorted from blood. The receptor was isolated from a human donor with alopecia areata. This rearrangement joins TRBV19 to TRBJ2-7; D is ambiguous. The CDR3 DNA reads TGTGCCAGTAGTTACAGCAATTCCTACGAGCAGTACTTC. Amino acids: CASSYSNSYEQYF.